This entry features one TCR beta chain sequence. Which antigen it targets is not known. It has no much larger one-base neighbor in the sample; base qualities were not kept. The V end gives up 5 bases and the J end 3 bases, leaving 14 bases in the junction not matched to a gene. The cysteine opens and the phenylalanine closes a CDR3 of 17 amino acids. Kept here is only the CDR3 DNA, which spans 51 bases and is read in frame from base 1. CDR1 SEHNR and CDR2 FQNEAQ were looked up in the germline V gene (reference sequence). This specimen belongs to a study of blood T cells in healthy people across ages (dated by TCRdb to about 2015). Looking at the study overall: In model experiments, template switching captured roughly one uniquely barcoded TCR beta cDNA molecule for every two T cells. The study measured age-related changes in TCR beta repertoire diversity using deep sequencing normalized with unique cDNA molecular identifiers. Four age groups were formed from the donors: young (average about 17 years), middle-aged (approximately 39), aged (about 62) and long-lived (about 80). Donors of different ages were randomly distributed across sequencing lanes to avoid experimental bias. The study analyzed two additional independent replicas of 1 million unique cDNA reads from the same blood draw for two donors, one aged 18 to 30 and one aged 80 or older.

The donors were roughly 40 Caucasian individuals from Russia, aged roughly 6 to 100 years, who were systemically healthy. Each donor gave about 10 milliliters of peripheral blood, drawn into EDTA-treated Vacutainer tubes. Ficoll-Paque density-gradient centrifugation was used to isolate PBMCs, with at least 6 million obtained per sample. Trizol reagent was used to extract total RNA from the PBMCs, yielding at least 6 micrograms per sample. For every donor, flow cytometry on a PBMC aliquot measured the percentage of naive CD45RAhigh/CD27high T cells. Overall results and qualifications from the work: Observed TCR beta diversity per million T cells fell roughly linearly with age, and a significant reduction was already apparent by age about 38. Estimates of total diversity from one million sequenced T cells were regarded as lower bounds and underestimates. A strong correlation was found between observed TCR beta diversity and the percentage of naive T cells measured by flow cytometry. The CMV infection status of donors was not known, potentially confounding age-related changes in expanded clonotypes. Compared with the aged group, the long-lived group had more naive CD4+ T cells, fewer expanded clones and increased TCR diversity, a pattern suggesting age selection. Because profiling used bulk unsorted PBMCs, naive and antigen-experienced compartments could not be compared conclusively.

The library was made by 5' RACE. The sequencing machine was an Illumina HiSeq 2500. A second PCR of about 6 to 11 cycles was performed with a sample-barcoded 5' primer and a J-beta primer mix. Each TCR beta cDNA molecule received a unique molecular identifier from a template-switch 5' adaptor carrying 12 random nucleotides. Each sample yielded at least 2.5 million CDR3-containing paired-end reads. All of the RNA was converted into first-strand cDNA using the Mint cDNA synthesis kit, with a TRBC-specific oligonucleotide serving as the primer. All cDNA was treated with uracil-DNA glycosylase and then went through a first 18-cycle PCR with the universal primers M1SS and BC2_uni_R. The paper's data handling went like this. For normalization, 1 million high-quality reads, each with a distinct molecular identifier, were randomly selected from each sample. Reads sharing molecular identifiers were discarded rather than binned into consensus sequences. MiTCR, set to a Q25 quality threshold and the strictest error-elimination algorithm, was used for CDR3 identification, clonotype clustering and error correction. A nonparametric unseen species model with Euler transformation was used to estimate a lower bound on total TCR beta diversity. TCRdb's own reprocessing of the public reads used fastp at Q25 and MiXCR and kept productive beta chains. Each CDR3 protein gets just one entry, which takes the most common genes and DNA from the rows behind it. None of the V and J calls come from the authors' own analysis; TCRdb made them. This sample comprises roughly 1,700,000 distinct CDR3 sequences, 28% of them detected only once. The ten top clones hold approximately 7.7% of the sample.

This clonotype was obtained from a woman in her 30s in good health. Recombination connected TRBV7-9 to TRBJ2-3, and TRBD2 matches 7 of the central bases. Source material: blood. The CDR3 protein: CASSPRLATGLTDTQYF. The DNA is as follows: TGTGCCAGCAGCCCCAGACTAGCCACGGGATTGACAGATACGCAGTATTTT.